A single sample is the source of the 2 T cell receptor beta chains below, sequenced in a study of T cell responses to AZD1222 COVID-19 vaccine. TCRdb's copy holds only in-frame clones and misses some; the assay was immunoSEQ multiplex PCR. The data contain about 81,000 clones, around 90% of them singletons. The input for sequencing was peripheral blood, taken 28 days after the second AZD1222 dose. These receptor sequences come from an adult who received the AZD1222 COVID-19 vaccine.

The J gene is TRBJ2-3, the V gene TRBV5-8, with D tentatively TRBD1 or TRBD2 (5 bases each). CDR3 length: 15 amino acids. Trimming took 4 bases from V and 0 from J, leaving 12 bases between them. Germline CDR1 is SGHTS and CDR2 is YDEGEE. The CDR3 DNA is TGTGCCAGCAGCATTGGGACCGCTAGCACAGATACGCAGTATTTT. Protein sequence: CASSIGTASTDTQYF.

The rearrangement links TRBV30 to TRBJ1-1; 7 bases line up with TRBD1. Germline values: CDR1 GTSNPN, CDR2 SVGIG (reference sequence). Germline trimming cut 3 bases from V and 8 bases from J; bases unmatched to any gene: 6. This CDR3 has 12 amino acids. The CDR3 sequence: CAWRFGTAEAFF. CDR3 sequence (DNA): TGTGCCTGGAGGTTTGGGACAGCAGAAGCTTTCTTT.